This entry lists 17 T cell receptor beta chains sequenced from one sample in a study of blood T cell repertoires in COVID-19. Produced via immunoSEQ multiplex PCR; TCRdb's table is partial and in-frame only. This table holds roughly 250,000 clones, more than 75% found once. The sample taken for sequencing was peripheral blood. The receptors derive from a woman aged 40 to 50 who had recovered from COVID-19.

The rearrangement links TRBV6-2 or TRBV6-3 to TRBJ2-4, with 8 nucleotides matching TRBD2. In germline, CDR1 is MNHEY, CDR2 SVGEGT. The length of the CDR3 is 16 residues. Trimming cost V 2 bases and J 1 base; bases outside gene matches: 4. DNA of the CDR3: TGTGCCAGCAGTTACCGGGGGGGTATTGCCAAAAACATTCAGTACTTC. It is translated as CASSYRGGIAKNIQYF.

The chain employs TRBV6-5 and TRBJ1-1; no clear D. The CDR3 totals 13 residues. Germline lookup yields CDR1 MNHEY and CDR2 SVGAGI. V lost 8 bases, J lost 8 bases, and 18 bases lay in between. The CDR3 DNA sequence: TGTGCCAGCCCCTCGGAGCGAACCCCAGAAGCTTTCTTT. Translating gives CASPSERTPEAFF.

The rearrangement joins TRBV11-2 to TRBJ1-2; D is ambiguous. There are 13 residues in the CDR3. From germline, CDR1 is SGHAT and CDR2 FQNNGV. V gave up 1 base and J gave up 0 bases, with 3 bases separating them. The chain's CDR3 is CASSLASNYGYTF. CDR3 in DNA: TGTGCCAGCAGCTTAGCCTCTAACTATGGCTACACCTTC.

The chain has TRBV12-3 or TRBV12-4 and TRBJ1-4; TRBD1 is a possible D gene (5 bases). V shed 7 bases and J shed 11 bases, with 14 bases lying between them. The CDR3 loop spans 12 amino acids. The CDR3 sequence: CASTRGGGKLFF. CDR3 sequence (DNA): TGTGCCAGCACCCGTGGGGGAGGGAAACTGTTTTTT.

V usage is TRBV6-2 or TRBV6-3 and J usage is TRBJ1-5; D is unclear. This CDR3 is 15 amino acids long. In germline, CDR1 is MNHEY, CDR2 SVGEGT. Trimming left V 2 bases short and J 3 bases short, with 11 bases between. CDR3 amino acids: CASSYGGRPNQPQHF. The CDR3 DNA reads as TGTGCCAGCAGTTACGGAGGCAGGCCCAATCAGCCCCAGCATTTT.

V usage is TRBV29-1 and J usage is TRBJ2-1; D ambiguous. This CDR3 contains 14 residues. Per germline, CDR1 SQVTM and CDR2 ANQGSEA. The ends were cut back, 1 base at V and 3 bases at J, with 10 bases in the middle. CDR3 bases: TGCAGCGTTGAAGGGCTCCCCTTCTACAATGAGCAGTTCTTC. This encodes CSVEGLPFYNEQFF.

The chain has TRBV5-6 and TRBJ1-1; a weak D match, TRBD1 (5 bases). CDR1 and CDR2 (germline): SGHDT, YYEEEE. Trimming removed 4 bases from V and 1 base from J, with 11 bases in between. The CDR3 length is 14 residues. For the CDR3, the DNA is TGTGCCAGCAGCCCGGCGGGGGGGAACACTGAAGCTTTCTTT. The encoded protein is CASSPAGGNTEAFF.

This sequence joins TRBV14 and TRBJ2-7; TRBD1 agrees at 7 bases. Losses at the gene ends were 1 base for V and 0 bases for J; bases not matched to a gene: 12. Germline V gene data show CDR1 as SGHDN and CDR2 as FVKESK. This CDR3 comprises 18 residues. CDR3 DNA sequence: TGTGCCAGCAGCCAAGTCTCCAACAGGGGTCCCAGCTCCTACGAGCAGTACTTC. Translation: CASSQVSNRGPSSYEQYF. Full variable domain (outside the CDR3, taken from reference TRBV14 and TRBJ2-7): EAGVTQFPSHSVIEKGQTVTLRCDPISGHDNLYWYRRVMGKEIKFLLHFVKESKQDESGMPNNRFLAERTGGTYSTLKVQPAELEDSGVYFCASSQVSNRGPSSYEQYFGPGTRLTVT.

The rearrangement joins TRBV7-2 to TRBJ1-6, with TRBD1 matching over 8 bases. V lost 1 base, J lost 6 bases, and 8 bases stayed unmatched. This CDR3 spans 17 amino acids. Germline CDR1 reads SGHTA; CDR2 reads FQGNSA. The CDR3 loop reads CASSLGPGQGGNSPLHF. CDR3 nucleotide sequence: TGTGCCAGCAGCTTAGGTCCCGGACAGGGTGGTAATTCACCCCTCCACTTT.

The chain is built from TRBV5-1 and TRBJ1-2, with 8 bases aligning to TRBD1. Per germline, CDR1 SGHRS and CDR2 YFSETQ. With 9 bases clipped from V and 6 bases from J, the junction kept 19 bases outside the gene matches. The CDR3 is made up of 16 amino acids. The CDR3: CATHPSPYDRGDGYTF. CDR3 nucleotides: TGCGCCACCCACCCCTCTCCTTACGACAGGGGAGATGGCTACACCTTC.

The chain is built from TRBV28 and TRBJ1-1; 7 bases line up with TRBD1. This CDR3 has 15 residues. The junction had 8 bases not matched to a gene; V was cut back by 6 bases and J by 1 base. In germline, CDR1 is MDHEN, CDR2 SYDVKM. The CDR3 loop reads CASSPQGPGNTEAFF. In DNA form, the CDR3 reads TGTGCCAGCAGCCCACAGGGGCCGGGGAACACTGAAGCTTTCTTT. Filled out from reference TRBV28 and TRBJ1-1, the complete variable domain reads DVKVTQSSRYLVKRTGEKVFLECVQDMDHENMFWYRQDPGLGLRLIYFSYDVKMKEKGDIPEGYSVSREKKERFSLILESASTNQTSMYLCASSPQGPGNTEAFFGQGTRLTVV.

V usage is TRBV27 and J usage is TRBJ2-7, with TRBD2 matching 12 bases. The V gene end was trimmed by 6 bases and the J gene end by 2 bases; junction bases not matched to a gene: 8. The CDR3 totals 16 residues. Germline lookup yields CDR1 MNHEY and CDR2 SMNVEV (reference sequence). The CDR3 nucleotides read TGTGCCAGCAGGGCTAGCGGGAGGGCCGGGCCCTACGAGCAGTACGTC. Translation gives CASRASGRAGPYEQYV.

The rearrangement links TRBV28 to TRBJ1-5, with 9 bases aligning to TRBD1. Germline V gives CDR1 MDHEN, CDR2 SYDVKM. The CDR3 extends over 16 amino acids. Trimming removed 4 bases from V and 2 bases from J; junction bases left unmatched: 6. CDR3 DNA sequence: TGTGCCAGCAGTTACAGGGGGCGGGTAGGCAATCAGCCCCAGCATTTT. Translating gives CASSYRGRVGNQPQHF.

CDR3 coding DNA: TGTGCCAGCAGCCAAGGGACAGGGGGCTCGGGTGAGCAGTTCTTC. Protein: CASSQGTGGSGEQFF. The rearrangement links TRBV7-7 to TRBJ2-1; TRBD1 agrees at 12 bases. J gave up 9 bases and V 5 bases, and 8 bases lay outside the gene matches. Germline values: CDR1 SSHAT, CDR2 FNYEAQ (reference sequence). The CDR3 consists of 15 residues.

The chain is built from TRBV11-2 and TRBJ1-5; TRBD1 matches at 7 bases. The CDR3 contains 15 residues. The ends lost 5 bases at V and 4 bases at J; junction bases unmatched: 8. Per the germline V gene, CDR1 is SGHAT and CDR2 is FQNNGV. The CDR3 DNA sequence: TGTGCCAGCAGCGCAGCCGGGACAGTAAATCAGCCCCAGCATTTT. Translation gives CASSAAGTVNQPQHF.

The rearrangement links TRBV10-2 to TRBJ1-2, with D perhaps TRBD1 (6 bases). V lost 7 bases, J lost 4 bases, and 16 bases lay in between. Looked up from germline, CDR1 is WSHSY and CDR2 is SAAADI. The CDR3 has 14 residues. DNA of the CDR3: TGCGCCAGCAACCTTCAGGGAGGGGGCTATGGCTACACCTTC. This sequence encodes CASNLQGGGYGYTF.

The rearrangement uses TRBV30 and TRBJ1-3; a weak D match, TRBD1 (5 bases). The germline CDR1 and CDR2 sequences are GTSNPN and SVGIG (reference sequence). CDR3 length equals 12 residues. CDR3 nucleotide sequence: TGTGCTGCAGGGCCAGCTGGAAACACCATATATTTT. Translated, it gives CAAGPAGNTIYF.